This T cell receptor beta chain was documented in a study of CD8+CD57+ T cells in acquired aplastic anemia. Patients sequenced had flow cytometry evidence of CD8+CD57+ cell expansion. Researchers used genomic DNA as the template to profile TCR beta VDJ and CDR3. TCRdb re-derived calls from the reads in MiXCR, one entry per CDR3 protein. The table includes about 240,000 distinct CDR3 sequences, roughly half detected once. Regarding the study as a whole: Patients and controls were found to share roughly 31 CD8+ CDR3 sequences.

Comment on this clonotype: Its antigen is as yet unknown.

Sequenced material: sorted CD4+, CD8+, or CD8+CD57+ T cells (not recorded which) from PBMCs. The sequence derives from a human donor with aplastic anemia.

CDR3 sequence: CAWSARDYEQYF. The DNA for the CDR3 is TGTGCCTGGAGTGCCAGGGACTACGAGCAGTACTTC. This chain joins TRBV30 and TRBJ2-7, with D maybe TRBD1 (5 bases). The length of the CDR3 is 12 residues. Per the germline V gene, CDR1 is GTSNPN and CDR2 is SVGIG (reference sequence). V shed 1 base and J shed 3 bases, with 7 bases lying between them.